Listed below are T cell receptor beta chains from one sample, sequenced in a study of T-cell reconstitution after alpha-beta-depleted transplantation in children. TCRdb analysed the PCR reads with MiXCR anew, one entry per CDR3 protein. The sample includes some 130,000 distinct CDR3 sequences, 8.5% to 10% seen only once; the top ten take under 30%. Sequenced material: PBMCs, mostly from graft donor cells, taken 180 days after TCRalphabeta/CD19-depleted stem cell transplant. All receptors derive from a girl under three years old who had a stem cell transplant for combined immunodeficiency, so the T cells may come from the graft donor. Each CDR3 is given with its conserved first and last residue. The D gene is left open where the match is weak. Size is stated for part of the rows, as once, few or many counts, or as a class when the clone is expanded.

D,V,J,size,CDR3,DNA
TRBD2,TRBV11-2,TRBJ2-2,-,CASSFPRTSGRAASGELFF,TGTGCCAGCAGCTTCCCGCGGACTAGCGGGAGGGCCGCGAGCGGGGAGCTGTTTTTT
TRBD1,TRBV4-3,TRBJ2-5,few,CASSQDGVGQGAAETQYF,TGCGCCAGCAGCCAAGACGGGGTCGGACAGGGGGCTGCAGAGACCCAGTACTTC
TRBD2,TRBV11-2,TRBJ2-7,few,CASSLEGAGGFYEQYF,TGTGCCAGCAGCTTAGAAGGAGCGGGAGGGTTCTACGAGCAGTACTTC
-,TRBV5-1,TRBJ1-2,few,CASSPLNDYGYTF,TGCGCCAGCAGCCCACTAAATGACTATGGCTACACCTTC
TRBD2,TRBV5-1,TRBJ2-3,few,CASSWGTSGGFQADTQYF,TGCGCCAGCAGCTGGGGGACTAGCGGGGGCTTTCAGGCAGATACGCAGTATTTT
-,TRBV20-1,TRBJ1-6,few,CSASSQGRYSPLHF,TGCAGTGCTAGCTCGCAGGGTCGGTACTCACCCCTCCACTTT
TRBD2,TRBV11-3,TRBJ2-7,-,CASSPRTSGSFYEQYF,TGTGCCAGCAGCCCTCGGACTAGCGGGAGTTTCTACGAGCAGTACTTC
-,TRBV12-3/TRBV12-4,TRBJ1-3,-,CASSFIRGHKAKLSGNTIYF,TGTGCCAGCAGTTTCATTCGGGGACATAAGGCCAAACTCTCTGGAAACACCATATATTTT
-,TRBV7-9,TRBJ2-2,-,CASSSYPGETNTGELFF,TGTGCCAGCAGCTCCTACCCGGGGGAGACGAACACCGGGGAGCTGTTTTTT
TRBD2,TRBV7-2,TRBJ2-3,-,CASSLAKLAGGSDTQYF,TGTGCCAGCAGCTTAGCTAAACTAGCGGGAGGGTCAGATACGCAGTATTTT
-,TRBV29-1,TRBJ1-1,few,CSVEWRGTRRAFF,TGCAGCGTTGAATGGCGCGGGACGCGCAGAGCTTTCTTT
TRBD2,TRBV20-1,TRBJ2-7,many,CSARNAGTSGYEQYF,TGCAGTGCTAGAAACGCCGGGACTAGCGGCTACGAGCAGTACTTC
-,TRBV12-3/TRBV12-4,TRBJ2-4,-,CASSLWGKNIQYF,TGTGCCAGCAGTTTGTGGGGTAAAAACATTCAGTACTTC
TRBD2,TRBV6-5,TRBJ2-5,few,CASSYDSGVWETQYF,TGTGCCAGCAGTTACGATAGCGGGGTATGGGAGACCCAGTACTTC
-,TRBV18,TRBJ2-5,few,CASSPNRQVQETQYF,TGTGCCAGCTCACCCAATCGACAGGTTCAAGAGACCCAGTACTTC
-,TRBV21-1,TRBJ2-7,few,CGHYEQYF,TGTGGCCACTACGAGCAGTACTTC
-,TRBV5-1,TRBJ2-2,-,CASSADRTNGELFF,TGCGCCAGCAGCGCCGACAGGACCAACGGGGAGCTGTTTTTT
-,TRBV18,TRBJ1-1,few,CASSPVRGEAFF,TGTGCCAGCTCACCAGTAAGAGGTGAAGCTTTCTTT
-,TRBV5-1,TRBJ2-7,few,CASSLRASSSWNSYEQYF,TGCGCCAGCAGCTTGCGTGCCAGTAGCTCTTGGAACTCCTACGAGCAGTACTTC
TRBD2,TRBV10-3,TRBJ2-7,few,CAISEVASGSNEQYF,TGTGCCATCAGTGAGGTCGCTAGCGGGAGCAACGAGCAGTACTTC
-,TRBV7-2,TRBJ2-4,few,CASSLERGNIQYF,TGTGCCAGCAGCTTGGAGCGCGGAAACATTCAGTACTTC
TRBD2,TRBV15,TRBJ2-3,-,CATSRTWSGGHSTDTQYF,TGTGCCACCAGCAGAACATGGAGCGGGGGGCATAGCACAGATACGCAGTATTTT
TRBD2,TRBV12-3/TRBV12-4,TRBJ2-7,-,CASTSGRNEQYF,TGTGCCAGCACTAGCGGGAGAAACGAGCAGTACTTC
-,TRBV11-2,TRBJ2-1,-,CASSLGSGASYNEQFF,TGTGCCAGCAGCTTAGGGTCCGGGGCCTCCTACAATGAGCAGTTCTTC
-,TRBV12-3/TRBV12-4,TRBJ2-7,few,CASSPTASSYEQYF,TGTGCCAGCAGCCCGACGGCTAGCTCCTACGAGCAGTACTTC
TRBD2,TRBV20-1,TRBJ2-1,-,CSAGDYKAHNEQFF,TGCAGTGCTGGGGACTATAAGGCTCACAATGAGCAGTTCTTC
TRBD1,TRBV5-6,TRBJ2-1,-,CASSLRTGGRNEQFF,TGTGCCAGCAGCTTGAGAACAGGGGGCAGGAATGAGCAGTTCTTC
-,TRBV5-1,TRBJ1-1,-,CASSFRRAGEAFF,TGCGCCAGCAGCTTTAGGAGGGCAGGTGAAGCTTTCTTT
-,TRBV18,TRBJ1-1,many,CASSLMAGWNTEAFF,TGTGCCAGCTCGTTAATGGCAGGGTGGAACACTGAAGCTTTCTTT
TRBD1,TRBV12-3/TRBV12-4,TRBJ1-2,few,CASSSPRDRGETFNYGYTF,TGTGCCAGCAGTTCCCCTCGGGACAGGGGGGAAACCTTTAACTATGGCTACACCTTC
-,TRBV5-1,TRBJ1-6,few,CASSLFPTANSPLHF,TGCGCCAGCAGCTTGTTTCCGACAGCTAATTCACCCCTCCACTTT
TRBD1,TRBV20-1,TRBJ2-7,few,CSARGGTGRGEQYF,TGCAGTGCTAGAGGGGGGACAGGAAGGGGCGAGCAGTACTTC
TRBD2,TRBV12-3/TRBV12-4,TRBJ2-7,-,CASSIGLAITEQYF,TGTGCCAGCAGTATAGGACTAGCTATAACTGAGCAGTACTTC
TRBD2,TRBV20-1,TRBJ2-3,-,CSAVAGGTDTQYF,TGCAGTGCAGTAGCGGGGGGGACAGATACGCAGTATTTT
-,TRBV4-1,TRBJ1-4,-,CASSPNVYFPKHGMENEKLFF,TGCGCCAGCAGCCCAAACGTCTACTTCCCAAAACATGGGATGGAGAATGAAAAACTGTTTTTT
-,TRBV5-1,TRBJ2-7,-,CASSLRGAFDYEQYF,TGCGCCAGCAGCTTGCGGGGGGCTTTCGACTACGAGCAGTACTTC
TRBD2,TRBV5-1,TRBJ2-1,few,CASTSGISSYNEQFF,TGCGCCAGCACCAGCGGGATCAGCTCCTACAATGAGCAGTTCTTC
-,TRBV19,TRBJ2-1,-,CASSIALVSSYNEQFF,TGTGCCAGTAGTATAGCCCTAGTGAGCTCCTACAATGAGCAGTTCTTC
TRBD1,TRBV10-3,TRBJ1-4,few,CAISGGIGTGAPNEKLFF,TGTGCCATCAGTGGAGGAATCGGGACAGGGGCACCTAATGAAAAACTGTTTTTT
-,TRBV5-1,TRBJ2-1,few,CASSLAEGREQFF,TGCGCCAGCAGCTTGGCCGAGGGCCGTGAGCAGTTCTTC
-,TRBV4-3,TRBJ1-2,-,CASRPRGGDGYGYTF,TGCGCCAGCAGGCCAAGGGGGGGGGATGGATATGGCTACACCTTC
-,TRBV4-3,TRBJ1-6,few,CASSHYRDTAFNSPLHF,TGCGCCAGCAGCCATTACCGGGACACCGCCTTTAATTCACCCCTCCACTTT
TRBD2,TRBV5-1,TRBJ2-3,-,CASSLKLARGVDTQYF,TGCGCCAGCAGCTTGAAACTAGCGAGAGGGGTAGATACGCAGTATTTT
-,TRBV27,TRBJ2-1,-,CASSLSGHRVYNEQFF,TGTGCCAGCAGTTTATCAGGACATAGGGTATACAATGAGCAGTTCTTC
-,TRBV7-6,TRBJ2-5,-,CASSPGHFQETQYF,TGTGCCAGCAGCCCGGGACACTTCCAAGAGACCCAGTACTTC
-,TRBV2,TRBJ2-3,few,CASRAEQVRTDTQYF,TGTGCCAGCAGGGCTGAACAGGTCCGCACAGATACGCAGTATTTT
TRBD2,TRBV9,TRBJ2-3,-,CASSVEGLAGIGTDTQYF,TGTGCCAGCAGCGTAGAGGGACTAGCGGGGATAGGCACAGATACGCAGTATTTT
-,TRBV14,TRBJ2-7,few,CASSYSHYEQYF,TGTGCCAGCAGCTACAGCCACTACGAGCAGTACTTC
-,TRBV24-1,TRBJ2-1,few,CATSDQWRNGDEQFF,TGTGCCACCAGTGACCAGTGGCGGAATGGCGATGAGCAGTTCTTC
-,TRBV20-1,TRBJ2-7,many,CSAKHTYEQYF,TGCAGTGCCAAACATACCTACGAGCAGTACTTC
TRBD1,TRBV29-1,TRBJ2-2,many,CSVTGDTGELFF,TGCAGCGTTACAGGGGACACCGGGGAGCTGTTTTTT
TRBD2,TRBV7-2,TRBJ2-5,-,CASSRGLAGGRETQYF,TGTGCCAGCAGCAGGGGACTAGCGGGGGGGCGGGAGACCCAGTACTTC
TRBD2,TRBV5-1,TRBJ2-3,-,CASSFPFRGLGGHADTQYF,TGCGCCAGCAGCTTCCCTTTCCGGGGACTAGGAGGGCACGCAGATACGCAGTATTTT
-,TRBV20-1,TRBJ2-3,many,CSASRTSWSDTQYF,TGCAGTGCTTCCCGGACCAGCTGGTCAGATACGCAGTATTTT